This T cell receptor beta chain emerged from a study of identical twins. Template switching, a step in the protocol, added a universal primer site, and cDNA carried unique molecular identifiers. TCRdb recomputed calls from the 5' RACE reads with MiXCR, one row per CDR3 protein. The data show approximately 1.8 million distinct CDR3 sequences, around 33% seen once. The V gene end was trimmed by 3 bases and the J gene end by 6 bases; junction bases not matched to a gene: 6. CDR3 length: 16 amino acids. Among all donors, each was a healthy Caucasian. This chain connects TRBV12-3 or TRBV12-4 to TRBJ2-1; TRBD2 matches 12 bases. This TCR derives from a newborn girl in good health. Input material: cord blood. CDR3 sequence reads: CASSFTSGGYPNEQFF. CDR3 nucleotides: TGTGCCAGCAGTTTCACTAGCGGGGGGTATCCCAATGAGCAGTTCTTC.